Listed below are T cell receptor beta chains from one sample, sequenced in a study of neurological immune-mediated disorders. TCRdb passed the 5' RACE reads through MiXCR, listing each CDR3 protein once. The data contain under 85,000 distinct CDR3 sequences, about 9.4% of them seen just once; the ten biggest clones take up roughly 2%. The sample consisted of PBMCs. Receptors were obtained from a man aged 35 to 55 in good health. CDR3s include the opening cysteine and the closing phenylalanine or tryptophan. D genes are given only for firm matches. Clone size is stated in some rows and not others, as once, few, many or a class when expanded.

d_call: .
v_call: TRBV7-9
cdr3_length: 13
clone_size: many
j_call: TRBJ2-3
cdr3_aa: CASSSIGTDTQYF
cdr3_nt: TGTGCCAGCAGCTCTATTGGCACAGATACGCAGTATTTT

d_call: TRBD2
v_call: TRBV5-1
cdr3_length: 17
clone_size: many
j_call: TRBJ2-3
cdr3_aa: CASSSLSTSGTVDTQYF
cdr3_nt: TGCGCCAGCAGCTCCCTGAGTACTAGCGGGACGGTTGACACGCAGTATTTT

d_call: TRBD2
v_call: TRBV10-3
cdr3_length: 15
clone_size: many
j_call: TRBJ2-7
cdr3_aa: CAIRPGLAGAGEQYF
cdr3_nt: TGTGCCATCAGGCCGGGACTAGCGGGGGCCGGCGAGCAGTACTTC

d_call: .
v_call: TRBV5-1
cdr3_length: 14
clone_size: many
j_call: TRBJ2-7
cdr3_aa: CASSSDSLSYEQYF
cdr3_nt: TGCGCCAGCAGCTCCGACAGTCTATCCTACGAGCAGTACTTC

d_call: TRBD1
v_call: TRBV5-1
cdr3_length: 15
clone_size: many
j_call: TRBJ2-7
cdr3_aa: CASSRTGTATYEQYF
cdr3_nt: TGCGCCAGCAGCCGTACCGGGACAGCTACCTACGAGCAGTACTTC

d_call: .
v_call: TRBV12-3/TRBV12-4
cdr3_length: 13
clone_size: many
j_call: TRBJ1-1
cdr3_aa: CASSPSGGDEAFF
cdr3_nt: TGTGCCAGCAGCCCATCCGGGGGAGACGAAGCTTTCTTT

d_call: .
v_call: TRBV20-1
cdr3_length: 13
clone_size: few
j_call: TRBJ2-7
cdr3_aa: CSARGAVSYEQYF
cdr3_nt: TGCAGTGCTAGAGGGGCTGTAAGCTACGAGCAGTACTTC

d_call: .
v_call: TRBV14
cdr3_length: 14
clone_size: many
j_call: TRBJ2-5
cdr3_aa: CASSQPGLGETQYF
cdr3_nt: TGTGCCAGCAGCCAGCCAGGTCTTGGGGAGACCCAGTACTTC

d_call: .
v_call: TRBV7-2
cdr3_length: 20
clone_size: many
j_call: TRBJ1-5
cdr3_aa: CASSLGSGIRGYRSNQPQHF
cdr3_nt: TGTGCCAGCAGCTTAGGATCAGGGATTAGAGGGTATAGGAGCAATCAGCCCCAGCATTTT

d_call: TRBD2
v_call: TRBV3-1
cdr3_length: 15
clone_size: many
j_call: TRBJ2-4
cdr3_aa: CASSQTSGGLNIQYF
cdr3_nt: TGTGCCAGCAGCCAGACAAGCGGGGGTCTGAACATTCAGTACTTC

d_call: TRBD2
v_call: TRBV5-1
cdr3_length: 18
clone_size: many
j_call: TRBJ2-1
cdr3_aa: CASSSPRGRAGSYNEQFF
cdr3_nt: TGCGCCAGCAGCTCACCTCGTGGGAGGGCAGGGTCCTACAATGAGCAGTTCTTC

d_call: TRBD2
v_call: TRBV7-2
cdr3_length: 15
clone_size: many
j_call: TRBJ2-1
cdr3_aa: CASSFLAGGANEQFF
cdr3_nt: TGTGCCAGCAGCTTCCTAGCGGGGGGGGCCAATGAGCAGTTCTTC

d_call: .
v_call: TRBV7-3
cdr3_length: 12
clone_size: many
j_call: TRBJ2-5
cdr3_aa: CASSLSEGTQYF
cdr3_nt: TGTGCCAGCAGCTTATCGGAAGGGACCCAGTACTTC

d_call: .
v_call: TRBV29-1
cdr3_length: 13
clone_size: many
j_call: TRBJ1-2
cdr3_aa: CSVVRQRNYGYTF
cdr3_nt: TGCAGCGTTGTCCGACAGAGAAACTATGGCTACACCTTC

d_call: .
v_call: TRBV19
cdr3_length: 16
clone_size: .
j_call: TRBJ2-1
cdr3_aa: CASSASHPSSYNEQFF
cdr3_nt: TGTGCCAGTAGTGCCTCTCATCCTAGCAGTTACAATGAGCAGTTCTTC

d_call: TRBD2
v_call: TRBV5-1
cdr3_length: 16
clone_size: many
j_call: TRBJ2-1
cdr3_aa: CASSLNGAGGSNEQFF
cdr3_nt: TGCGCCAGCAGCTTGAATGGGGCGGGGGGGTCGAATGAGCAGTTCTTC

d_call: TRBD1
v_call: TRBV6-1
cdr3_length: 13
clone_size: many
j_call: TRBJ1-2
cdr3_aa: CASNQQGTYGYTF
cdr3_nt: TGTGCCAGCAATCAACAGGGGACATATGGCTACACCTTC

d_call: .
v_call: TRBV5-6
cdr3_length: 17
clone_size: many
j_call: TRBJ2-3
cdr3_aa: CASSFGLGPTHTDTQYF
cdr3_nt: TGTGCCAGCAGCTTTGGCCTCGGACCCACCCACACAGATACGCAGTATTTT

d_call: .
v_call: TRBV6-1
cdr3_length: 16
clone_size: many
j_call: TRBJ2-1
cdr3_aa: CASSEWRDPPYNEQFF
cdr3_nt: TGTGCCAGCAGTGAATGGAGGGACCCACCCTACAATGAGCAGTTCTTC

d_call: TRBD2
v_call: TRBV7-2
cdr3_length: 18
clone_size: many
j_call: TRBJ2-7
cdr3_aa: CASSVGSSGLSSSYEQYF
cdr3_nt: TGTGCCAGCAGCGTAGGGTCTAGCGGGCTGAGTAGCTCCTACGAGCAGTACTTC

d_call: TRBD1
v_call: TRBV11-2
cdr3_length: 18
clone_size: many
j_call: TRBJ2-1
cdr3_aa: CASSSAFRLTGVDNEQFF
cdr3_nt: TGTGCCAGCAGCTCCGCATTCCGGTTGACAGGGGTGGACAATGAGCAGTTCTTC

d_call: TRBD1
v_call: TRBV5-1
cdr3_length: 16
clone_size: many
j_call: TRBJ2-2
cdr3_aa: CASSGQGLVGTGELFF
cdr3_nt: TGCGCCAGCAGTGGACAGGGATTGGTGGGCACCGGGGAGCTGTTTTTT

d_call: .
v_call: TRBV29-1
cdr3_length: 11
clone_size: many
j_call: TRBJ2-7
cdr3_aa: CSVLLGYEQYF
cdr3_nt: TGCAGCGTCCTTTTAGGCTACGAGCAGTACTTC

d_call: TRBD1
v_call: TRBV20-1
cdr3_length: 13
clone_size: many
j_call: TRBJ1-4
cdr3_aa: CSAPDRGNEKLFF
cdr3_nt: TGCAGTGCTCCGGACAGGGGGAATGAAAAACTGTTTTTT

d_call: .
v_call: TRBV3-1
cdr3_length: 14
clone_size: many
j_call: TRBJ1-6
cdr3_aa: CASSPGFYNSPLHF
cdr3_nt: TGTGCCAGCAGCCCCGGCTTCTATAATTCACCCCTCCACTTT

d_call: TRBD2
v_call: TRBV28
cdr3_length: 19
clone_size: .
j_call: TRBJ2-6
cdr3_aa: CASSLLTIGRVSGANVLTF
cdr3_nt: TGTGCCAGCAGTTTGCTAACCATCGGGAGGGTATCTGGGGCCAACGTCCTGACTTTC

d_call: .
v_call: TRBV11-2
cdr3_length: 17
clone_size: few
j_call: TRBJ2-6
cdr3_aa: CASSYFRPGSGANVLTF
cdr3_nt: TGTGCCAGCAGCTACTTTCGCCCCGGCTCTGGGGCCAACGTCCTGACTTTC

d_call: TRBD2
v_call: TRBV5-5
cdr3_length: 17
clone_size: many
j_call: TRBJ2-3
cdr3_aa: CASSLEGLAGSFNTQYF
cdr3_nt: TGTGCCAGCAGCTTGGAGGGGCTAGCGGGAAGTTTTAATACGCAGTATTTT

d_call: TRBD2
v_call: TRBV27
cdr3_length: 15
clone_size: many
j_call: TRBJ2-5
cdr3_aa: CASSTTSGSEETQYF
cdr3_nt: TGTGCCAGCAGCACGACTAGCGGGAGTGAAGAGACCCAGTACTTC

d_call: .
v_call: TRBV18
cdr3_length: 13
clone_size: many
j_call: TRBJ2-7
cdr3_aa: CASSTRGRIEQYF
cdr3_nt: TGTGCCAGCTCAACCCGGGGCAGAATCGAGCAGTACTTC

d_call: TRBD2
v_call: TRBV20-1
cdr3_length: 17
clone_size: many
j_call: TRBJ2-1
cdr3_aa: CSARVLSGGTAYNEQFF
cdr3_nt: TGCAGTGCTAGAGTTCTGAGCGGGGGTACGGCCTACAATGAGCAGTTCTTC

d_call: .
v_call: TRBV7-9
cdr3_length: 14
clone_size: many
j_call: TRBJ2-7
cdr3_aa: CASSLSPSGNEQYF
cdr3_nt: TGTGCCAGCAGCTTAAGCCCCTCAGGGAACGAGCAGTACTTC

d_call: .
v_call: TRBV6-1
cdr3_length: 12
clone_size: many
j_call: TRBJ2-3
cdr3_aa: CATRLGTDTQYF
cdr3_nt: TGTGCCACCAGGTTAGGCACAGATACGCAGTATTTT

d_call: .
v_call: TRBV7-7
cdr3_length: 14
clone_size: many
j_call: TRBJ2-2
cdr3_aa: CASSYQPSNGELFF
cdr3_nt: TGTGCCAGCAGCTATCAACCAAGCAACGGGGAGCTGTTTTTT

d_call: TRBD2
v_call: TRBV9
cdr3_length: 14
clone_size: many
j_call: TRBJ2-4
cdr3_aa: CASSVGEGRDIQYF
cdr3_nt: TGTGCCAGCAGCGTAGGGGAGGGCAGGGACATTCAGTACTTC

d_call: .
v_call: TRBV6-5
cdr3_length: 16
clone_size: many
j_call: TRBJ2-6
cdr3_aa: CASSYSGFPGANVLTF
cdr3_nt: TGTGCCAGCAGTTACTCGGGTTTTCCTGGGGCCAACGTCCTGACTTTC

d_call: .
v_call: TRBV20-1
cdr3_length: 15
clone_size: .
j_call: TRBJ2-1
cdr3_aa: CSAANPGRPYNEQFF
cdr3_nt: TGCAGTGCTGCGAACCCGGGCCGGCCTTACAATGAGCAGTTCTTC

d_call: .
v_call: TRBV28
cdr3_length: 14
clone_size: many
j_call: TRBJ2-2
cdr3_aa: CASIAQENTGELFF
cdr3_nt: TGTGCCAGCATTGCACAGGAGAACACCGGGGAGCTGTTTTTT

d_call: TRBD1
v_call: TRBV10-3
cdr3_length: 16
clone_size: many
j_call: TRBJ1-6
cdr3_aa: CATRSGQGASDSPLHF
cdr3_nt: TGTGCCACGCGATCGGGACAGGGGGCGTCGGATTCACCCCTCCACTTT

d_call: .
v_call: TRBV14
cdr3_length: 16
clone_size: .
j_call: TRBJ2-5
cdr3_aa: CASSQSQWLVGETQYF
cdr3_nt: TGTGCCAGCAGCCAATCCCAGTGGCTAGTGGGAGAGACCCAGTACTTC

d_call: .
v_call: TRBV20-1
cdr3_length: 14
clone_size: many
j_call: TRBJ1-1
cdr3_aa: CSAREGSENTEAFF
cdr3_nt: TGCAGTGCTAGAGAAGGATCGGAGAACACTGAAGCTTTCTTT

d_call: .
v_call: TRBV27
cdr3_length: 14
clone_size: many
j_call: TRBJ2-7
cdr3_aa: CASSLRGQTYEQYF
cdr3_nt: TGTGCCAGCAGTTTGAGGGGACAAACCTACGAGCAGTACTTC

d_call: .
v_call: TRBV9
cdr3_length: 14
clone_size: many
j_call: TRBJ1-2
cdr3_aa: CASSVEHGPYGYTF
cdr3_nt: TGTGCCAGCAGCGTAGAACATGGCCCATATGGCTACACCTTC

d_call: .
v_call: TRBV9
cdr3_length: 15
clone_size: many
j_call: TRBJ2-1
cdr3_aa: CASSVAGNGANEQFF
cdr3_nt: TGTGCCAGCAGCGTCGCTGGGAATGGGGCCAATGAGCAGTTCTTC

d_call: TRBD1
v_call: TRBV27
cdr3_length: 15
clone_size: medium-sized
j_call: TRBJ1-2
cdr3_aa: CASSLRGTGIRGYTF
cdr3_nt: TGTGCCAGCAGTTTAAGGGGGACAGGGATAAGAGGCTACACCTTC

d_call: TRBD2
v_call: TRBV5-1
cdr3_length: 15
clone_size: many
j_call: TRBJ2-2
cdr3_aa: CASSYLAGGTGELFF
cdr3_nt: TGCGCCAGCAGCTACCTAGCGGGAGGCACCGGGGAGCTGTTTTTT

d_call: TRBD2
v_call: TRBV28
cdr3_length: 16
clone_size: many
j_call: TRBJ2-7
cdr3_aa: CASTGTSGNDIYEQYF
cdr3_nt: TGTGCCAGCACAGGGACTAGCGGGAACGACATTTACGAGCAGTACTTC

d_call: TRBD2
v_call: TRBV9
cdr3_length: 15
clone_size: many
j_call: TRBJ2-7
cdr3_aa: CASSAERGPSYEQYF
cdr3_nt: TGTGCCAGCAGCGCCGAGCGGGGGCCCTCCTACGAGCAGTACTTC

d_call: .
v_call: TRBV5-5
cdr3_length: 15
clone_size: many
j_call: TRBJ1-5
cdr3_aa: CASSPGTRGGQPQHF
cdr3_nt: TGTGCCAGCAGCCCAGGGACTCGCGGGGGTCAGCCCCAGCATTTT

d_call: .
v_call: TRBV5-1
cdr3_length: 14
clone_size: many
j_call: TRBJ1-1
cdr3_aa: CASSGGAMNTEAFF
cdr3_nt: TGCGCCAGCAGCGGGGGGGCCATGAACACTGAAGCTTTCTTT

d_call: .
v_call: TRBV29-1
cdr3_length: 13
clone_size: many
j_call: TRBJ2-2
cdr3_aa: CSARTSNTGELFF
cdr3_nt: TGCAGCGCAAGGACATCGAACACCGGGGAGCTGTTTTTT

d_call: .
v_call: TRBV7-9
cdr3_length: 12
clone_size: many
j_call: TRBJ1-5
cdr3_aa: CASSFSNQPQHF
cdr3_nt: TGTGCCAGCAGCTTTTCTAATCAGCCCCAGCATTTT

d_call: .
v_call: TRBV11-2
cdr3_length: 14
clone_size: few
j_call: TRBJ2-2
cdr3_aa: CASSPLGSTGELFF
cdr3_nt: TGTGCCAGCAGTCCCCTAGGGAGCACCGGGGAGCTGTTTTTT